The 16 T cell receptor beta chains reported below all come from one sample, sequenced in a study of blood T cell repertoires in COVID-19. Using immunoSEQ multiplex PCR, the repertoire was profiled, and TCRdb retains in-frame clones only, with some absent. The sample lists 55,000 to 65,000 clones; 89% were seen once. Sequenced sample: peripheral blood. The receptors originated from a woman aged 55-70 years with active COVID-19.

This sequence joins TRBV10-3 and TRBJ2-5; D is possibly TRBD1 (6 bases). CDR1 and CDR2 from the germline V gene are ENHRY and SYGVKD. The CDR3 sequence is 13 residues long. Trimming removed 3 bases at V and 5 bases at J, with 10 bases between. CDR3 residues: CAISDNRDETQYF. As DNA, the CDR3 is TGTGCCATCAGTGATAACAGGGATGAGACCCAGTACTTC.

V is TRBV5-6 and J is TRBJ1-5; D is unresolved. This CDR3 is built from 14 residues. In germline, CDR1 is SGHDT, CDR2 YYEEEE. Trimming removed 1 base from V and 8 bases from J, with 13 bases in between. The CDR3 sequence: CASSLSVGSEPQHF. CDR3 nucleotides: TGTGCCAGCAGCTTGTCGGTGGGTAGCGAGCCCCAGCATTTT.

The genes are TRBV11-2 and TRBJ1-1, with D possibly matching TRBD1 (6 bases). V shed 0 bases and J shed 5 bases, with 13 bases lying between them. Germline V gene lookup returns CDR1 SGHAT and CDR2 FQNNGV. The CDR3 consists of 15 residues. CDR3 loop: CASSLDRGRGTEAFF. The CDR3 nucleotides read TGTGCCAGCAGCTTAGATCGGGGCAGGGGAACTGAAGCTTTCTTT.

V is TRBV7-9 and J is TRBJ1-6; no firm D call. Germline lookup yields CDR1 SEHNR and CDR2 FQNEAQ (reference sequence). With 0 bases removed from V and 9 bases from J, the gap between germline ends came to 12 bases. The CDR3 sequence is 15 residues long. This CDR3 is CASSLAVTEGSPLHF. The CDR3 coding sequence is TGTGCCAGCAGCTTAGCAGTAACTGAGGGTTCACCCCTCCACTTT.

This clone was detected only a few times. This CDR3 reads CASSLSFNYGYTF. The DNA of the CDR3 is TGTGCCAGCAGCCTTTCCTTTAACTATGGCTACACCTTC. The genes are TRBV13 and TRBJ1-2; D gene ambiguous. Germline V CDR1 and CDR2: PRHDT, FYEKMQ (reference sequence). The length of the CDR3 is 13 residues. V was cut by 5 bases and J by 1 base, with 8 bases left in between.

The chain carries TRBV2 and TRBJ2-5, with 9 bases fitting TRBD1. The CDR3 has 12 residues. Germline CDR1 is SNHLY and CDR2 is FYNNEI. The junction had 1 base not matched to a gene; V was cut back by 7 bases and J by 4 bases. The CDR3 coding sequence is TGTGCCAGCAAGGGACAGGGAGAGACCCAGTACTTC. Protein: CASKGQGETQYF. The variable domain in full, with the rest retrieved from reference TRBV2 and TRBJ2-5, is EPEVTQTPSHQVTQMGQEVILRCVPISNHLYFYWYRQILGQKVEFLVSFYNNEISEKSEIFDDQFSVERPDGSNFTLKIRSTKLEDSAMYFCASKGQGETQYFGPGTRLLVL.

The genes are TRBV5-1 and TRBJ2-7; TRBD1 matches at 7 bases. The length of the CDR3 is 15 residues. CDR1 SGHRS and CDR2 YFSETQ come from the germline V gene. Trimming cost V 3 bases and J 2 bases; bases outside gene matches: 8. CDR3 in DNA: TGCGCCAGCAGCTGGAAAGACAGGGAAACCTACGAGCAGTACTTC. Residues: CASSWKDRETYEQYF.

This clone has a single count. The chain uses TRBV6-2 or TRBV6-3 and TRBJ1-6, with D hard to call. The CDR3 spans 16 residues. V lost 5 bases and J lost 0, with 11 bases in between. CDR1 is MNHEY, CDR2 SVGEGT, per germline. The CDR3 DNA reads as TGTGCCAGCAGTAGAGCGGAGAGCTCCTATAATTCACCCCTCCACTTT. Protein sequence: CASSRAESSYNSPLHF.

This clone was counted only a few times. The rearrangement joins TRBV7-3 to TRBJ2-2; 8 nucleotides line up with TRBD1. Germline lookup yields CDR1 SGHTA and CDR2 FQGTGA. The J segment lost 3 bases and the V segment lost 1 base, leaving 7 bases of the junction unmatched. CDR3 size: 17 residues. CDR3 DNA sequence: TGTGCCAGCAGCTTAAGGGCAGGGGGCGTTGACACCGGGGAGCTGTTTTTT. It encodes CASSLRAGGVDTGELFF.

This chain uses TRBV7-3 with TRBJ2-5; 7 nucleotides agree with TRBD1. CDR3 length equals 14 residues. Germline V gene data show CDR1 as SGHTA and CDR2 as FQGTGA. The V segment lost 5 bases and the J segment 3 bases; nucleotides outside the gene matches: 6. The CDR3 here is CASSATGTEETQYF. The CDR3 region has the DNA TGTGCCAGCAGCGCGACAGGGACCGAAGAGACCCAGTACTTC.

V gene TRBV19 combines with J gene TRBJ2-7; 8 bases line up with TRBD1. Per the germline V gene, CDR1 is LNHDA and CDR2 is SQIVND (reference sequence). With V trimmed by 3 bases and J by 2 bases, 6 bases remained unmatched. The length of the CDR3 is 15 residues. This CDR3 reads CASSIPGQAAYEQYF. DNA of the CDR3: TGTGCCAGTAGTATCCCGGGACAGGCGGCCTACGAGCAGTACTTC.

V and J are TRBV7-4 and TRBJ2-5, with D perhaps TRBD2 (7 bases). V lost 1 base to trimming and J lost 7 bases, with 13 bases between them. CDR3 length equals 14 residues. Germline CDR1 is SGHVT and CDR2 is SQSDAQ. The CDR3 spells CASSLVGGGGTQYF. The DNA for the CDR3 is TGTGCCAGCAGCTTAGTCGGCGGGGGCGGGACCCAGTACTTC.

The CDR3 DNA sequence: TGTGCCAGCAGTTCAGAGGGCGAGCAGTTCTTC. Translating it yields CASSSEGEQFF. This chain uses TRBV6-9 with TRBJ2-1; possibly TRBD2 for D (5 bases). Trimming pared 4 bases from V and 10 bases from J, leaving 8 bases between. From germline, CDR1 is MNHGY and CDR2 SVAAGI. The CDR3 extends over 11 amino acids.

The V and J genes are TRBV5-5 and TRBJ1-4; 12 bases are shared with TRBD1. V was clipped by 2 bases and J by 3 bases; unmatched bases: 8. The germline V gene has CDR1 SGHKS and CDR2 YYEKEE (reference sequence). The CDR3 has 18 amino acids. As DNA, the CDR3 is TGTGCCAGCAGCTTTGGGGACAGGGGGCGAGGTTCTAATGAAAAACTGTTTTTT. Translated, it gives CASSFGDRGRGSNEKLFF.

The chain has TRBV6-1 and TRBJ1-6; D is uncertain. Looked up from germline, CDR1 is MNHNS and CDR2 is SASEGT. The CDR3 covers 18 residues. V was trimmed by 6 bases and J by 7 bases, leaving 25 bases between them. CDR3 bases: TGTGCCAGCAGCGAAATCCGCCTTACAGATCCCAGAAATTCACCCCTCCACTTT. Its translation: CASSEIRLTDPRNSPLHF.

This chain uses TRBV5-5 with TRBJ1-1; TRBD1 matches at 7 bases. J gave up 0 bases and V 2 bases, and 13 bases lay outside the gene matches. This CDR3 is 18 amino acids long. Germline V gives CDR1 SGHKS, CDR2 YYEKEE (reference sequence). CDR3 region: CASSFGLPGGGLNTEAFF. DNA of the CDR3: TGTGCCAGCAGCTTTGGTCTGCCAGGGGGTGGGCTGAACACTGAAGCTTTCTTT.